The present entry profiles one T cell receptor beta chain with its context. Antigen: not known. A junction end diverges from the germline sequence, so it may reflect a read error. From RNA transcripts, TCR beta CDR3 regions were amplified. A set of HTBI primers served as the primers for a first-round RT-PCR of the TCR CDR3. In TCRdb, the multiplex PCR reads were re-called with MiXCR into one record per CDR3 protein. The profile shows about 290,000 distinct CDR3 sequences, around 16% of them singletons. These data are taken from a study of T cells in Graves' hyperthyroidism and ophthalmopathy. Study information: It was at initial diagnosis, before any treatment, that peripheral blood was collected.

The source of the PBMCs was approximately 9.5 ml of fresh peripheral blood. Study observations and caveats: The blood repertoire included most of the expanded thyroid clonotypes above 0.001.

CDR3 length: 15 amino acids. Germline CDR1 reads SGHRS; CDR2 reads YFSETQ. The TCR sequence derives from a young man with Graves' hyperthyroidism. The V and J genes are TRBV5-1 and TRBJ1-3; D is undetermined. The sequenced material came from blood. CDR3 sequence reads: CASSLGSNSGNTTYF. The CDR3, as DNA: TGCGCCAGCAGCTTAGGGTCGAACTCTGGAAACACCACATATTTT.